This TCR beta chain was sequenced during a study of T cell changes during pregnancy in multiple sclerosis. Assay used: immunoSEQ multiplex PCR; TCRdb lists only in-frame clones, some missing. The sample holds more than 55,000 clones; about 95% are singletons and the top ten take roughly 2.5%. Germline CDR1 is MNHEY and CDR2 is SVGAGI. The V gene end was trimmed by 6 bases and the J gene end by 7 bases; junction bases not matched to a gene: 12. The CDR3 extends over 15 amino acids. The sequence came from a female donor with multiple sclerosis, enrolled in a pregnancy study. V and J are TRBV6-5 and TRBJ2-1; the match to TRBD2 covers 7 bases. The material was CD8+ T cells from peripheral blood mononuclear cells, obtained after pregnancy. This CDR3 reads CASSPQGAGLNEQFF. The CDR3 DNA is TGTGCCAGCAGCCCCCAGGGAGCGGGGTTGAATGAGCAGTTCTTC.